This T cell receptor (beta chain) was captured in a study of vaccination effects on CD4 cells after COVID-19. Study at large: A couple of convalescent patients provided samples 16 days and one week prevaccination.

Between the trimmed V and J ends, which lost 3 bases and 0 bases, there was a span of 8 bases. CDR1 is KGHSH and CDR2 is LQKENI in the germline V gene. The CDR3 runs to 15 residues. Cultured cells yielded isolated CD4+ T cells after roughly 11 days. On days 3 and 7, fresh IL-2 medium replaced half the medium. TCRdb keeps only in-frame clones here, not all; method: immunoSEQ multiplex PCR. The sample shows 40,000 to 55,000 clones, approximately 74% of them seen only once. Details on this clone: Its antigen is unidentified.

This rearrangement joins TRBV18 to TRBJ2-2; the D gene is possibly TRBD2 (6 bases). The origin of this receptor is a human donor who had a prior SARS-CoV-2 infection. The specimen was CD4+ T cells from PBMCs cultured without peptide, collected before COVID-19 vaccination. CDR3 in amino acids: CASSPGTANTGELFF. The CDR3 DNA reads TGTGCCAGCTCACCGGGGACTGCGAACACCGGGGAGCTGTTTTTT.